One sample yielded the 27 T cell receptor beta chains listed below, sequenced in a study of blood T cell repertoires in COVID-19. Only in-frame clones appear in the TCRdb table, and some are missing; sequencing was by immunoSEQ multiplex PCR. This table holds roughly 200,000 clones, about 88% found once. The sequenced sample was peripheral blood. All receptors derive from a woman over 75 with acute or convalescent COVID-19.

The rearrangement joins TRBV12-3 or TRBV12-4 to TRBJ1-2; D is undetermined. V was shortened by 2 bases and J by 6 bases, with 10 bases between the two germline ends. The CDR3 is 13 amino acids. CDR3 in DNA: TGTGCCAGCAGTTTACTATCGGGGAATGGCTACACCTTC. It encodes CASSLLSGNGYTF.

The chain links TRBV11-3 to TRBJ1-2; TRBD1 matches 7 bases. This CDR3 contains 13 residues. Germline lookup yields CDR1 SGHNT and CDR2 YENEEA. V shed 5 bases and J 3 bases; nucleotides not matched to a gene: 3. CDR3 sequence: CASSRGQDYGYTF. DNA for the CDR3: TGTGCCAGCAGCCGCGGACAGGACTATGGCTACACCTTC.

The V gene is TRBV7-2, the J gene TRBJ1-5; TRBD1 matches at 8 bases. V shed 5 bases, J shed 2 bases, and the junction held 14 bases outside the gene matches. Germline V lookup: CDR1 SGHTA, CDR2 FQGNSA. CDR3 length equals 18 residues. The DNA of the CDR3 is TGTGCCAGCAGCGCCGCTTTTCAGGGGGCTAGGGGCAATCAGCCCCAGCATTTT. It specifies CASSAAFQGARGNQPQHF.

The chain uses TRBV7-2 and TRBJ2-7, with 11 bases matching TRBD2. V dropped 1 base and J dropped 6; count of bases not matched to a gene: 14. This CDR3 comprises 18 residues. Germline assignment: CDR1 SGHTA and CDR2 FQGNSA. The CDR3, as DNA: TGTGCCAGCAGCTTAGATCCTTTAGCGGGAGGGCCTTCTACCGAGCAGTACTTC. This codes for CASSLDPLAGGPSTEQYF.

CDR3 nucleotides: TGCAGCGTTGTCGGGGGTGGTAAAGGCTACGAGCAGTACTTC. Its translation: CSVVGGGKGYEQYF. This rearrangement joins TRBV29-1 to TRBJ2-7; possible D gene TRBD2, 6 bases. The CDR3 runs 14 residues. Germline assignment: CDR1 SQVTM and CDR2 ANQGSEA. Trimming cost V 4 bases and J 3 bases, with 16 bases left between them.

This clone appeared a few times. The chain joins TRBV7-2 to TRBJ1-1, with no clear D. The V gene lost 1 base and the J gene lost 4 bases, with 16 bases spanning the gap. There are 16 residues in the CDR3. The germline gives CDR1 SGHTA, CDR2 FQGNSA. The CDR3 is CASSLGPPGSSTEAFF. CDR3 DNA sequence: TGTGCCAGCAGCTTAGGGCCCCCAGGCAGTAGCACTGAAGCTTTCTTT.

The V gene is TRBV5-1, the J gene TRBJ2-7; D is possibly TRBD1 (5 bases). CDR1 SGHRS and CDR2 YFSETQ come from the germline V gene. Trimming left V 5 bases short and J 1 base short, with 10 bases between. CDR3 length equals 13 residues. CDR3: CASSKGKSYEQYF. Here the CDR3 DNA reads TGCGCCAGCAGTAAGGGGAAGTCCTACGAGCAGTACTTC.

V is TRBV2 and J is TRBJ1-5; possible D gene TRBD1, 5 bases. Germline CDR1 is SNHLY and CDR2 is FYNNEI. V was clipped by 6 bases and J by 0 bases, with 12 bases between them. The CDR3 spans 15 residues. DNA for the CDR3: TGTGCCAGCAGCGCTACAGGTTATAGCAATCAGCCCCAGCATTTT. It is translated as CASSATGYSNQPQHF.

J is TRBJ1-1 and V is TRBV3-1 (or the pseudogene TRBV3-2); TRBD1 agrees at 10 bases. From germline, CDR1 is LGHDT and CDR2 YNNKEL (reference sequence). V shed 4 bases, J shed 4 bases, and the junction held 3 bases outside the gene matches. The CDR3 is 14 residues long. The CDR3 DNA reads TGTGCCAGCAGCCGGCGGACAGGGGGCACTGAAGCTTTCTTT. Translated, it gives CASSRRTGGTEAFF.

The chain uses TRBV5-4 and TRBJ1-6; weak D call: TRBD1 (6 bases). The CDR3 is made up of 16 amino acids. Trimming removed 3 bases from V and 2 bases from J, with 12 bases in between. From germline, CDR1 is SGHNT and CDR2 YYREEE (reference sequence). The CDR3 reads CASSSGTHTYNSPLHF. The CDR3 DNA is TGTGCCAGCAGCTCCGGGACACACACCTATAATTCACCCCTCCACTTT.

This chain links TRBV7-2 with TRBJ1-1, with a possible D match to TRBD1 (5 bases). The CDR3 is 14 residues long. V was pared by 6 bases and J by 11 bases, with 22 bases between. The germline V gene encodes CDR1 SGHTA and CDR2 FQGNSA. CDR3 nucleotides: TGTGCCAGCAGTCCAAGGGGAACCCGTAAAAGGGCTTTCTTT. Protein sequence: CASSPRGTRKRAFF.

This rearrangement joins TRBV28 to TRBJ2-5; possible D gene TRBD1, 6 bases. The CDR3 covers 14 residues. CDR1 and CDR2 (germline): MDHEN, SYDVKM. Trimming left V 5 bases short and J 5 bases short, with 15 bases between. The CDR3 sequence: CASSLQGLRETQYF. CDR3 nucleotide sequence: TGTGCCAGCAGTCTCCAGGGGTTGAGGGAGACCCAGTACTTC.

This CDR3 is CASSPSGAWELFF. Here the CDR3 DNA reads TGCGCCAGCAGTCCGTCGGGTGCGTGGGAGCTGTTTTTT. The V and J genes are TRBV10-1 and TRBJ2-2; D gene ambiguous. The germline V gene has CDR1 WNHNN and CDR2 SYGVQD (reference sequence). The CDR3 totals 13 residues. V lost 5 bases and J 9 bases, leaving 13 bases between the germline ends.

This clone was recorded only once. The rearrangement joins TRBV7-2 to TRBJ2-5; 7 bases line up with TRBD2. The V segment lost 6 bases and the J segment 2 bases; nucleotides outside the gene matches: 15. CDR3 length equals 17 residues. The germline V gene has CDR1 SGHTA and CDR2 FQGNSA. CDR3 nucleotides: TGTGCCAGCAGTTCCCGTATGTCTAGCGGACCTCAAGAGACCCAGTACTTC. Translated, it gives CASSSRMSSGPQETQYF.

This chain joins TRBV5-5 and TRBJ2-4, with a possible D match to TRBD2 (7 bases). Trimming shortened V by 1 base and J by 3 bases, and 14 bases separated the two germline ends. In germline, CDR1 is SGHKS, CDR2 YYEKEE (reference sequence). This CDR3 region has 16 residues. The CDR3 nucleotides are TGTGCCAGCAGCTTGTACGGGGGGCTTGTCAAAAACATTCAGTACTTC. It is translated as CASSLYGGLVKNIQYF. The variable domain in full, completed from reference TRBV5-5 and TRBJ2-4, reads DAGVTQSPTHLIKTRGQQVTLRCSPISGHKSVSWYQQVLGQGPQFIFQYYEKEERGRGNFPDRFSARQFPNYSSELNVNALLLGDSALYLCASSLYGGLVKNIQYFGAGTRLSVL.

The CDR3 DNA follows: TGTGCCAGCAGCTCTTTCGGCCCGGGACAAAGTCGTGAAAAACTGTTTTTT. Its translation is CASSSFGPGQSREKLFF. The genes are TRBV5-6 and TRBJ1-4; a weak D match, TRBD1 (6 bases). V was shortened by 3 bases and J by 7 bases, with 22 bases between the two germline ends. Germline lookup yields CDR1 SGHDT and CDR2 YYEEEE. CDR3 length: 17 residues. Based on the CDR3 plus reference TRBV5-6 and TRBJ1-4, the full variable domain is DAGVTQSPTHLIKTRGQQVTLRCSPKSGHDTVSWYQQALGQGPQFIFQYYEEEERQRGNFPDRFSGHQFPNYSSELNVNALLLGDSALYLCASSSFGPGQSREKLFFGSGTQLSVL.

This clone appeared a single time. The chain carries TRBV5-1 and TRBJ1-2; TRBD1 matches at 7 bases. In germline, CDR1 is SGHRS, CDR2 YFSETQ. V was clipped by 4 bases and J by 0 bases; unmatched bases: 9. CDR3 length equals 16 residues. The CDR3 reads CASSVQGPPANYGYTF. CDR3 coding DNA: TGCGCCAGCAGCGTACAGGGGCCTCCAGCTAACTATGGCTACACCTTC.

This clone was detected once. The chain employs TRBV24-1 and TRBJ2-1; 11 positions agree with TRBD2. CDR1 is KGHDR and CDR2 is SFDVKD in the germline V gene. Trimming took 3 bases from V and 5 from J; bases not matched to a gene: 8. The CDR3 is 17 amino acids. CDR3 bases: TGTGCCACCAGTGATACTAGCGGGAGATCTTTGCACAATGAGCAGTTCTTC. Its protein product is CATSDTSGRSLHNEQFF.

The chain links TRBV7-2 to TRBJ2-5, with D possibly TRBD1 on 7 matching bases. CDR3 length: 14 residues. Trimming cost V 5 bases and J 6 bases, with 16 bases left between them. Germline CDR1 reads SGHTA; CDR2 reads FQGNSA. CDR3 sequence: CASSPGAGGKTQYF. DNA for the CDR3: TGTGCCAGCAGCCCAGGGGCAGGGGGGAAGACCCAGTACTTC. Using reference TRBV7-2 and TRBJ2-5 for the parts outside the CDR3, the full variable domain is GAGVSQSPSNKVTEKGKDVELRCDPISGHTALYWYRQSLGQGLEFLIYFQGNSAPDKSGLPSDRFSAERTGGSVSTLTIQRTQQEDSAVYLCASSPGAGGKTQYFGPGTRLLVL.

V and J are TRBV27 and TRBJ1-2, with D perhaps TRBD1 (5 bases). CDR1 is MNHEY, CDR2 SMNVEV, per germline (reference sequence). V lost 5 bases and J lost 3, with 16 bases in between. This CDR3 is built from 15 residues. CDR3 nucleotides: TGTGCCAGCAGTCCACTCCGAGCGGGGGACTATGGCTACACCTTC. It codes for CASSPLRAGDYGYTF.

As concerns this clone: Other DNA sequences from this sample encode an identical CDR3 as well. CDR3 sequence: CASSPGQGDGYTF. The CDR3 coding sequence is TGTGCCAGCTCACCTGGGCAGGGGGATGGCTACACCTTC. V gene TRBV18 combines with J gene TRBJ1-2; 7 bases fit TRBD1. CDR3 length: 13 residues. The ends lost 3 bases at V and 6 bases at J; junction bases unmatched: 4. Germline-derived CDR1 and CDR2 are KGHSH and LQKENI.

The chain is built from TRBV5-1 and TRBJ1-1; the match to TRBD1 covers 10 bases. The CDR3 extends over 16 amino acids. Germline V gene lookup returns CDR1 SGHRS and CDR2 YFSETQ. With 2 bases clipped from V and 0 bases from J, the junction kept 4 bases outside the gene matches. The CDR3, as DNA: TGCGCCAGCAGCTTCGGCGGGACAGGGGTGAACACTGAAGCTTTCTTT. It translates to CASSFGGTGVNTEAFF.

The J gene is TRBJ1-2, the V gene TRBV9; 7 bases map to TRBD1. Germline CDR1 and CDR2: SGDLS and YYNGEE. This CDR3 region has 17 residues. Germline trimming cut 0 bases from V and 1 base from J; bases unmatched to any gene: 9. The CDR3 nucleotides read TGTGCCAGCAGCGTAGGCGGCAGGGGGTCCAGTAACTATGGCTACACCTTC. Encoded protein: CASSVGGRGSSNYGYTF.

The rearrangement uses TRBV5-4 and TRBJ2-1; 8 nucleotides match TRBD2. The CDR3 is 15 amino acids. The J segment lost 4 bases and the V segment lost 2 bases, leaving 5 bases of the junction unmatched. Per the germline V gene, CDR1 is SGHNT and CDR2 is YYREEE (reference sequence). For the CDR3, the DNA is TGTGCCAGCAGCTTAAGCGGGAGACAGTACAATGAGCAGTTCTTC. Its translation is CASSLSGRQYNEQFF.

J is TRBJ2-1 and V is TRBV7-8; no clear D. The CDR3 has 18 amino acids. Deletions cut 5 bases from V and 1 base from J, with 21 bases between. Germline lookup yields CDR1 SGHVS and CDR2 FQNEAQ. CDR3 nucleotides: TGTGCCAGCAGCCCAAAACTATTTCAAAGTAGTTCCTACAATGAGCAGTTCTTC. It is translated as CASSPKLFQSSSYNEQFF.

The CDR3 DNA reads as TGTGCCAGCAGGCGTACAGGCTCCTACGAGCAGTACTTC. Residues: CASRRTGSYEQYF. The chain uses TRBV27 and TRBJ2-7; D might be TRBD1 (5 bases). Germline lookup yields CDR1 MNHEY and CDR2 SMNVEV (reference sequence). CDR3 length: 13 residues. V lost 6 bases to trimming and J lost 0 bases, with 9 bases between them.

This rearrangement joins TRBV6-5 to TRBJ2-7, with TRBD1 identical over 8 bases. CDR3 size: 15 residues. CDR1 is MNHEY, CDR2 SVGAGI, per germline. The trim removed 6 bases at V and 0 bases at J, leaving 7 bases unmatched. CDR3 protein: CASSGGQVFSYEQYF. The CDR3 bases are TGTGCCAGCAGCGGGGGACAGGTTTTCTCCTACGAGCAGTACTTC.